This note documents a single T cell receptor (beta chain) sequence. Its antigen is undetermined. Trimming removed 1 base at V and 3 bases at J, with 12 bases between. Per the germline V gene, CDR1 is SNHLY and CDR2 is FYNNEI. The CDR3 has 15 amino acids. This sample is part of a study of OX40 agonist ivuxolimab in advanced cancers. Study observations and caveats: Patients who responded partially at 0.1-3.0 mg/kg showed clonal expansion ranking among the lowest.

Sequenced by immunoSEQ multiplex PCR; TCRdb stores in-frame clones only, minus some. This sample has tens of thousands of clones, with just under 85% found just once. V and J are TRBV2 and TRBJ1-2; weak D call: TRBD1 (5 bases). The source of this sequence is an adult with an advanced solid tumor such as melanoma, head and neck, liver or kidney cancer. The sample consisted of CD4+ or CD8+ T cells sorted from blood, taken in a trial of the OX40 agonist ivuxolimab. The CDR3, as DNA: TGTGCCAGCAGTGAAGGACCGCCCAGGGACTATGGCTACACCTTC. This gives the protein CASSEGPPRDYGYTF.